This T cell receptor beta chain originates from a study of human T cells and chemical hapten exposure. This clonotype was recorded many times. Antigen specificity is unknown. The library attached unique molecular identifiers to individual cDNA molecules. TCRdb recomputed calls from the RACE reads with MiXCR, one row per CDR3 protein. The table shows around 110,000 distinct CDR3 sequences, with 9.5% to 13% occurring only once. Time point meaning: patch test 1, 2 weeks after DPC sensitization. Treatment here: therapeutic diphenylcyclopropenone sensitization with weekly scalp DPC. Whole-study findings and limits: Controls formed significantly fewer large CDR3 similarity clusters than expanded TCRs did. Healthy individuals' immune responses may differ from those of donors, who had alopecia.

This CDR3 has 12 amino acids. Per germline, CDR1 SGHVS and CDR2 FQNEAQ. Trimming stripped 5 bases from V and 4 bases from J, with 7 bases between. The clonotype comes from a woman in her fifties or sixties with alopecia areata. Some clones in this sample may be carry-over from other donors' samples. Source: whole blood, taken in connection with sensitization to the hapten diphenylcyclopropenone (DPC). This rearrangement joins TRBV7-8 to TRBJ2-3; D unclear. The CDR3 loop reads CASSPNADTQYF. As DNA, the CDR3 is TGTGCCAGCAGCCCAAACGCAGATACGCAGTATTTT.